This entry lists 14 T cell receptor beta chains sequenced from one sample in a study of graft-versus-host responses after intestinal transplantation. Produced via immunoSEQ multiplex PCR; TCRdb's table is partial and in-frame only. The sample consists of about 90,000 clones, 80% to 95% of them appearing once. No antigen is known for these receptors. The sequences come from unstimulated CD4+ T cells sorted from spleen or lymph node cells, collected before transplant. The receptors derive from a human donor who was the organ donor for an intestinal transplant.

The chain links TRBV29-1 to TRBJ2-7; tentative D call: TRBD2 (5 bases). Germline V gene sequence: CDR1 SQVTM, CDR2 ANQGSEA. Trimming stripped 4 bases from V and 2 bases from J, with 15 bases between. The CDR3 covers 14 residues. The CDR3 protein is CSVVVSEGPYEQYF. The DNA of the CDR3 is TGCAGCGTTGTGGTGTCAGAGGGCCCCTACGAGCAGTACTTC.

The chain couples TRBV11-2 to TRBJ2-7, with a possible D match to TRBD1 (6 bases). Germline V gene sequence: CDR1 SGHAT, CDR2 FQNNGV. The CDR3 loop spans 14 amino acids. V lost 2 bases and J 5 bases, leaving 13 bases between the germline ends. The CDR3 DNA reads TGTGCCAGCAGCTTAATACGACAGGTCCACGAGCAGTACTTC. It codes for CASSLIRQVHEQYF. The full variable domain, in which reference TRBV11-2 and TRBJ2-7 provide the parts outside the CDR3, is EAGVAQSPRYKIIEKRQSVAFWCNPISGHATLYWYQQILGQGPKLLIQFQNNGVVDDSQLPKDRFSAERLKGVDSTLKIQPAKLEDSAVYLCASSLIRQVHEQYFGPGTRLTVT.

The chain has TRBV21-1 and TRBJ1-2. TRBV21-1 is a pseudogene locus. The CDR3 consists of 15 residues. In nucleotides, the CDR3 is TGTGCCAGCACCAAACTAAAAGCGGCAGACTATGGCTACACCTTC. This gives the protein CASTKLKAADYGYTF.

This clone was observed a handful of times. V is TRBV9 and J is TRBJ2-2; 8 bases are shared with TRBD1. Per germline, CDR1 SGDLS and CDR2 YYNGEE. This CDR3 comprises 15 residues. The trim removed 6 bases at V and 0 bases at J, leaving 4 bases unmatched. In nucleotides, the CDR3 is TGTGCCAGCACCTCGACAGGGGCGAACACCGGGGAGCTGTTTTTT. This encodes CASTSTGANTGELFF.

This clone has a handful of counts. V and J are TRBV30 and TRBJ2-7, with D possibly matching TRBD2 (6 bases). The CDR3 is 13 residues long. CDR1 GTSNPN and CDR2 SVGIG come from the germline V gene (reference sequence). With 3 bases removed from V and 3 bases from J, the gap between germline ends came to 12 bases. Here the CDR3 DNA reads TGTGCCTGGAGCGGAGGGGCTAGCTACGAGCAGTACTTC. Amino acids: CAWSGGASYEQYF.

This clone turned up a few times. The chain links TRBV29-1 to TRBJ2-6, with D possibly TRBD2 on 5 matching bases. The germline CDR1 and CDR2 sequences are SQVTM and ANQGSEA. Trimming left V 6 bases short and J 1 base short, with 13 bases between. CDR3 length: 15 amino acids. CDR3 sequence: CSVRLGGSGANVLTF. In nucleotides, the CDR3 is TGCAGCGTACGTCTCGGAGGATCTGGGGCCAACGTCCTGACTTTC.

This clone has just one count. V is TRBV6-6 and J is TRBJ2-7; tentative D call: TRBD1 (7 bases). This CDR3 region has 14 residues. Deletions cut 5 bases from V and 5 bases from J, with 16 bases between. Germline CDR1 reads MNHNY; CDR2 reads SVGAGI (reference sequence). The CDR3 nucleotides read TGTGCCAGCAGTCTCGCGGGACAGATCCACGAGCAGTACTTC. Translated, it gives CASSLAGQIHEQYF.

V gene TRBV5-4 combines with J gene TRBJ2-7, with 14 bases matching TRBD2. The ends lost 4 bases at V and 1 base at J; junction bases unmatched: 7. This CDR3 has 17 amino acids. In germline, CDR1 is SGHNT, CDR2 YYREEE (reference sequence). The CDR3 region has the DNA TGTGCCAGCAGCAGCGGACTAGCGGGAGGCTCTTCCTACGAGCAGTACTTC. It codes for CASSSGLAGGSSYEQYF.

This clone has only a few counts. The chain combines TRBV5-4 with TRBJ2-7, with D maybe TRBD1 (6 bases). The V gene's germline CDR1 is SGHNT and CDR2 YYREEE (reference sequence). The ends were cut back, 3 bases at V and 9 bases at J, with 10 bases in the middle. CDR3 length equals 11 residues. Here the CDR3 DNA reads TGTGCCAGCAGCTCAGGGGTCCGGCAGTACTTC. Its protein is CASSSGVRQYF.

The chain joins TRBV5-1 to TRBJ1-5; 9 bases align to TRBD1. V gave up 2 bases and J gave up 6 bases; unmatched junction bases: 0. This CDR3 is built from 13 residues. In germline, CDR1 is SGHRS, CDR2 YFSETQ. Written as DNA, the CDR3 is TGCGCCAGCAGCTTACAGGGGGCTCAGCCCCAGCATTTT. Amino acids: CASSLQGAQPQHF.

The chain employs TRBV6-6 and TRBJ2-7, with D maybe TRBD2 (6 bases). V was pared by 2 bases and J by 0 bases, with 14 bases between. Germline V gene lookup returns CDR1 MNHNY and CDR2 SVGAGI (reference sequence). The CDR3 covers 16 residues. The CDR3: CASSYPPDYHSYEQYF. DNA of the CDR3: TGTGCCAGCAGTTACCCACCGGACTACCACTCCTACGAGCAGTACTTC.

The chain carries TRBV19 and TRBJ2-1; 8 bases are a match to TRBD2. Per germline, CDR1 LNHDA and CDR2 SQIVND (reference sequence). The junction had 9 bases not matched to a gene; V was cut back by 7 bases and J by 7 bases. The CDR3 contains 14 residues. The CDR3 nucleotides read TGTGCCAGTAAAATGACTAGCGCAAGAAATGAGCAGTTCTTC. It codes for CASKMTSARNEQFF.

The chain recombines TRBV6-5 with TRBJ2-7, with D perhaps matching TRBD1 (5 bases). CDR3 length equals 15 residues. The V end lost 2 bases, the J end lost 0 bases, and 11 bases lay between the germline ends. Looked up from germline, CDR1 is MNHEY and CDR2 is SVGAGI. The CDR3 nucleotides are TGTGCCAGCAGTTACAATCAGGGTAGCTCCTACGAGCAGTACTTC. This gives the protein CASSYNQGSSYEQYF.

The chain couples TRBV4-2 to TRBJ2-3; D might be TRBD2 (6 bases). CDR3 length equals 16 residues. Trimming took off 3 bases at V and 1 base at J, with 14 bases between the two ends. The V gene's germline CDR1 is LGHNA and CDR2 YNFKEQ. The CDR3 loop is CASSQAAGSGTDTQYF. The CDR3 region has the DNA TGTGCCAGCAGCCAGGCGGCGGGGTCAGGCACAGATACGCAGTATTTT.